The 11 T cell receptor beta chains given below trace back to one sample, sequenced in a study of beta chain features in type 1 diabetes. Reverse transcription of all isolated RNA meant that expressed TCRB transcripts were sequenced. This table comes from immunoSEQ multiplex PCR, and its TCRdb copy is limited to in-frame clones, with some not included. The sample carries a few hundred thousand clones, about 15% recorded once. Sequenced material: naive CD4+ T cells from blood. These receptors were taken from a woman younger than 30 in good health.

In its sample, this clone was seen a few times. This CDR3 is CAISPGTTYEQYF. For the CDR3, the DNA is TGTGCCATCAGCCCCGGGACTACCTACGAGCAGTACTTC. The V call is TRBV10-3, the J call TRBJ2-7; 7 bases fit TRBD2. Trimming took 6 bases from V and 2 from J; bases not matched to a gene: 4. The CDR3 has 13 residues. The germline V gene has CDR1 ENHRY and CDR2 SYGVKD.

This clone showed up just a few times. The chain recombines TRBV5-6 with TRBJ2-7; 12 bases fit TRBD2. V was clipped by 4 bases and J by 5 bases; unmatched bases: 10. Per germline, CDR1 SGHDT and CDR2 YYEEEE. This CDR3 spans 16 amino acids. The CDR3 loop is CASSRRLAGVLHEQYF. Here the CDR3 DNA reads TGTGCCAGCAGCAGGAGACTAGCGGGAGTTCTCCACGAGCAGTACTTC. Full variable domain (outside the CDR3, taken from reference TRBV5-6 and TRBJ2-7): DAGVTQSPTHLIKTRGQQVTLRCSPKSGHDTVSWYQQALGQGPQFIFQYYEEEERQRGNFPDRFSGHQFPNYSSELNVNALLLGDSALYLCASSRRLAGVLHEQYFGPGTRLTVT.

There are a few counts of this clone. J is TRBJ2-3 and V is TRBV11-2, with D possibly being TRBD2 (6 bases). Germline V gene data show CDR1 as SGHAT and CDR2 as FQNNGV. V was clipped by 2 bases and J by 1 base, with 10 bases between them. The CDR3 is 15 amino acids. The CDR3 DNA is TGTGCCAGCAGCTTACTAGCGATACGCACAGATACGCAGTATTTT. Protein sequence: CASSLLAIRTDTQYF. Based on the CDR3 plus reference TRBV11-2 and TRBJ2-3, the full variable domain is EAGVAQSPRYKIIEKRQSVAFWCNPISGHATLYWYQQILGQGPKLLIQFQNNGVVDDSQLPKDRFSAERLKGVDSTLKIQPAKLEDSAVYLCASSLLAIRTDTQYFGPGTRLTVL.

This clone was seen a few times. The rearrangement joins TRBV25-1 to TRBJ2-1; TRBD1 might be the D (6 bases). CDR1 and CDR2 (germline): MGHDK, SYGVNS. The CDR3 is made up of 13 amino acids. V was shortened by 0 bases and J by 10 bases, with 10 bases between the two germline ends. This CDR3 reads CASSEYTGKEQFF. The CDR3 DNA reads TGTGCCAGCAGTGAATACACAGGGAAAGAGCAGTTCTTC.

This clone was counted only a few times. The rearrangement joins TRBV19 to TRBJ2-2; D is possibly TRBD1 (5 bases). This CDR3 has 18 amino acids. Deletions cut 3 bases from V and 2 bases from J, with 19 bases between. From germline, CDR1 is LNHDA and CDR2 SQIVND (reference sequence). CDR3 region: CASSIRGRAPPNTGELFF. For the CDR3, the DNA is TGTGCCAGTAGTATCCGCGGCAGGGCTCCCCCTAACACCGGGGAGCTGTTTTTT.

This sequence joins TRBV19 and TRBJ2-3; 7 nucleotides align to TRBD1. V lost 4 bases to trimming and J lost 2 bases; unmatched junction nucleotides: 6. The germline V gene has CDR1 LNHDA and CDR2 SQIVND (reference sequence). CDR3 length: 15 residues. The CDR3 DNA is TGTGCCAGTAGTAGGGGACAGCGAGACACAGATACGCAGTATTTT. The encoded protein is CASSRGQRDTDTQYF.

Only a few counts were recorded for this clone. The V call is TRBV19, the J call TRBJ2-1; TRBD2 aligns across 7 bases. CDR1 is LNHDA, CDR2 SQIVND, per germline (reference sequence). This CDR3 has 16 residues. Unmatched junction bases numbered 9, after V lost 7 bases and J lost 0 bases. Here the CDR3 reads CASMRSSGLSYNEQFF. The CDR3 DNA is TGTGCCAGTATGAGGTCTAGCGGCCTCTCCTACAATGAGCAGTTCTTC.

There are a few counts of this clone. The rearrangement links TRBV5-1 to TRBJ2-7; 7 bases are shared with TRBD1. CDR3 size: 14 residues. Germline trimming cut 6 bases from V and 0 bases from J; bases unmatched to any gene: 6. From germline, CDR1 is SGHRS and CDR2 YFSETQ. The CDR3 DNA follows: TGCGCCAGCACCCGGGACAGCAGCTCCTACGAGCAGTACTTC. Amino acids: CASTRDSSSYEQYF. The complete variable domain, with remaining parts taken from reference TRBV5-1 and TRBJ2-7, reads KAGVTQTPRYLIKTRGQQVTLSCSPISGHRSVSWYQQTPGQGLQFLFEYFSETQRNKGNFPGRFSGRQFSNSRSEMNVSTLELGDSALYLCASTRDSSSYEQYFGPGTRLTVT.

This chain uses TRBV28 with TRBJ2-7, with 9 bases lining up with TRBD1. V lost 7 bases and J lost 3; bases outside the gene matches: 7. This CDR3 contains 14 residues. Germline values: CDR1 MDHEN, CDR2 SYDVKM. For the CDR3, the DNA is TGTGCCAGCACTATGGACAGGGGAGACTACGAGCAGTACTTC. It yields the protein CASTMDRGDYEQYF.

This sequence joins TRBV6-6 and TRBJ2-5, with 8 bases aligning to TRBD1. CDR1 is MNHNY, CDR2 SVGAGI, per germline (reference sequence). The CDR3 is 14 amino acids. After removal of 5 bases from V and 5 bases from J, the junction contained 7 bases not matched to a gene. The CDR3 DNA reads TGTGCCAGCAGTCGGGACAGGTCCTCGGAGACCCAGTACTTC. Encoded protein: CASSRDRSSETQYF.

This chain uses TRBV11-2 with TRBJ1-2; 8 bases fit TRBD1. Per the germline V gene, CDR1 is SGHAT and CDR2 is FQNNGV. This CDR3 has 16 amino acids. V was pared by 3 bases and J by 4 bases, with 10 bases of the junction left unmatched. CDR3 coding DNA: TGTGCCAGCAGCTTTTTACGCTCACAGGGGGTCTATGGCTACACCTTC. Residues: CASSFLRSQGVYGYTF.